One and the same sample provided the 9 T cell receptor beta chains below, sequenced in a study of beta chain features in type 1 diabetes. The study reverse transcribed the entire isolated RNA, so it sequenced expressed TCRB transcripts. This table comes from immunoSEQ multiplex PCR, and its TCRdb copy is limited to in-frame clones, with some not included. The sample includes about 290,000 clones, under 8.5% of them seen just once. The sample was central memory CD4+ T cells from blood. These receptors originate from a woman aged 18-29 years in good health.

This clone was recorded many times. The sample has other DNA sequences that encode this CDR3 too. The chain uses TRBV2 and TRBJ1-5, with D unclear. The CDR3 loop spans 13 amino acids. V was clipped by 6 bases and J by 0 bases, with 6 bases between them. Germline values: CDR1 SNHLY, CDR2 FYNNEI. The CDR3 sequence: CASRRDSNQPQHF. In DNA, the CDR3 is TGTGCCAGCAGGAGGGATAGCAATCAGCCCCAGCATTTT.

This clone was detected only a few times. The chain recombines TRBV19 with TRBJ1-5; D is perhaps TRBD1 (6 bases). Trimming stripped 5 bases from V and 0 bases from J, with 14 bases between. The CDR3 runs to 16 residues. Germline V gene lookup returns CDR1 LNHDA and CDR2 SQIVND (reference sequence). CDR3 DNA: TGTGCCAGTAGTTTGGCACAGGGTGATAGCAATCAGCCCCAGCATTTT. It yields the protein CASSLAQGDSNQPQHF.

This clone was observed a handful of times. The gene calls are TRBV9 and TRBJ2-2; the D call may be TRBD1 or TRBD2 (6 bases each). The V gene's germline CDR1 is SGDLS and CDR2 YYNGEE. The CDR3 extends over 17 amino acids. The germline V and J ends were trimmed by 6 bases and 2 bases, with 20 bases remaining between them. CDR3 DNA sequence: TGTGCCAGCACCCGGGAGAGGGGGGCCTATAACACCGGGGAGCTGTTTTTT. This encodes CASTRERGAYNTGELFF. The full variable domain, rest sourced from reference TRBV9 and TRBJ2-2, is DSGVTQTPKHLITATGQRVTLRCSPRSGDLSVYWYQQSLDQGLQFLIQYYNGEERAKGNILERFSAQQFPDLHSELNLSSLELGDSALYFCASTRERGAYNTGELFFGEGSRLTVL.

This clone has more than one count but fewer than ten. The chain employs TRBV7-2 and TRBJ2-1; possible D gene TRBD2, 6 bases. Trimming cost V 4 bases and J 13 bases, with 14 bases left between them. CDR1 and CDR2 from the germline V gene are SGHTA and FQGNSA. This CDR3 comprises 12 residues. CDR3 sequence (DNA): TGTGCCAGCAGCTGGCCCTCGGGGGAACAGTTCTTC. It translates to CASSWPSGEQFF.

The chain employs TRBV5-6 and TRBJ1-1; D is unclear. The CDR3 has 12 amino acids. CDR1 and CDR2 from the germline V gene are SGHDT and YYEEEE. The V end lost 5 bases, the J end lost 8 bases, and 13 bases lay between the germline ends. Written as DNA, the CDR3 is TGTGCCAGCAGGTCGGTACGTGGCGAAGCTTTCTTT. As protein: CASRSVRGEAFF.

V is TRBV28 and J is TRBJ1-2; possibly TRBD1 for D (5 bases). V was clipped by 5 bases and J by 8 bases, with 15 bases between them. CDR1 is MDHEN and CDR2 is SYDVKM in the germline V gene. The CDR3 runs to 13 residues. The CDR3: CASSPRGGRGYTF. CDR3 in DNA: TGTGCCAGCAGTCCCCGGGGCGGGCGAGGCTACACCTTC.

The chain couples TRBV11-2 to TRBJ1-2; D is ambiguous. Germline CDR1 is SGHAT and CDR2 is FQNNGV. With 5 bases removed from V and 7 bases from J, the gap between germline ends came to 20 bases. The CDR3 spans 15 residues. The CDR3 nucleotides are TGTGCCAGCAGCCCCGAGGAGATAATCCTTTCTGGCTACACCTTC. This translates into CASSPEEIILSGYTF. Full variable domain (remainder filled in from reference TRBV11-2 and TRBJ1-2): EAGVAQSPRYKIIEKRQSVAFWCNPISGHATLYWYQQILGQGPKLLIQFQNNGVVDDSQLPKDRFSAERLKGVDSTLKIQPAKLEDSAVYLCASSPEEIILSGYTFGSGTRLTVV.

The rearrangement uses TRBV6-5 and TRBJ2-1; TRBD1 might be the D (5 bases). CDR1 is MNHEY and CDR2 is SVGAGI in the germline V gene. The CDR3 consists of 13 residues. V gave up 8 bases and J gave up 9 bases, with 17 bases separating them. Here the CDR3 DNA reads TGTGCCAGCCGACAGCTACCCGTCTCTGAGCAGTTCTTC. Translated, it gives CASRQLPVSEQFF.

A remark on this clone: Other DNA sequences in this specimen translate into the identical CDR3. This chain links TRBV29-1 with TRBJ1-1; D not resolved. The CDR3 spans 10 residues. In germline, CDR1 is SQVTM, CDR2 ANQGSEA. The ends were cut back, 4 bases at V and 3 bases at J, with 3 bases in the middle. The CDR3 region has the DNA TGCAGCGTTGGGGACACTGAAGCTTTCTTT. It codes for CSVGDTEAFF.